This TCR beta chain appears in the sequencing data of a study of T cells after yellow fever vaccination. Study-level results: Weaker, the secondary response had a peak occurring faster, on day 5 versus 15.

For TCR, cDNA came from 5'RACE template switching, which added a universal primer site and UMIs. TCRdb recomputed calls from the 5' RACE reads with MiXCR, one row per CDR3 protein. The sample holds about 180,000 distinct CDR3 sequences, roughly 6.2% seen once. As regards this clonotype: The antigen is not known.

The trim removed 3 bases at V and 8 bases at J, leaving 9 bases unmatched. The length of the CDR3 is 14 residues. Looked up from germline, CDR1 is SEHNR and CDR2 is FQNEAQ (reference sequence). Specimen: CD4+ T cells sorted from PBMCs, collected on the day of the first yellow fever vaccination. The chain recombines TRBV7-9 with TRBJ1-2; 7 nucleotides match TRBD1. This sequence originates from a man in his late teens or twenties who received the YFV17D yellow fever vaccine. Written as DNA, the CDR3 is TGTGCCAGCAGCTTGCAACAGGGGTTTAGCGGCTACACCTTC. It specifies CASSLQQGFSGYTF.